The rows below give T cell receptor beta chains drawn from one sample of a study of Graves' ophthalmopathy and Graves' hyperthyroidism. TCRdb reprocessed the multiplex PCR reads via MiXCR and lists one record per CDR3 protein. The sample has roughly 700,000 distinct CDR3 sequences, approximately 40% seen once; the top ten hold about 40%. The sequencing input was peripheral blood. Receptors originate from an adult man with Graves' ophthalmopathy. Each CDR3 is given without its conserved first and last residue. A D gene is named only where the DNA matches it firmly. Some rows mark clone size as missing; the rest say once, few, many or name a class of expanded clone.

size,D,length,V,J,CDR3
few,-,13,TRBV25-1,TRBJ2-5,ASSSSRLEQETQY
-,-,14,TRBV5-4,TRBJ2-7,ASSLGDGGDAYEQY
once,TRBD1,12,TRBV12-3/TRBV12-4,TRBJ2-7,ASRGTGVSYEQY
-,-,16,TRBV5-1,TRBJ2-6,ASSLVSSDRSGANVLT
-,-,14,TRBV6-5,TRBJ2-6,ASSYSSPSGANVLT
many,TRBD1,13,TRBV7-9,TRBJ1-2,ASSSRTGGNYGYT
-,TRBD1,14,TRBV7-2,TRBJ1-1,ASSFGTAVMNTEAF
few,-,12,TRBV5-6,TRBJ1-2,ASRLDDGSYGYT
-,-,13,TRBV10-3,TRBJ2-6,AISERKSGANVLT
-,TRBD1,12,TRBV25-1,TRBJ1-2,ASSSTQGGYGYT
-,-,8,TRBV6-5,TRBJ1-1,ASHQGEAF
-,TRBD2,13,TRBV29-1,TRBJ2-7,SVPDDSGRWYEQY
-,-,11,TRBV27,TRBJ1-2,ASSLTGGSFHT
many,TRBD1,12,TRBV3-1,TRBJ1-2,ASSRDRGSYGYT
-,-,10,TRBV20-1,TRBJ1-4,SARDLGEKLF
-,TRBD1,11,TRBV20-1,TRBJ1-2,SATEVAGGGYT
many,-,13,TRBV7-2,TRBJ2-2,ASSLVGLNTGELF
-,-,13,TRBV20-1,TRBJ2-5,SARVSREYQETQY
many,-,10,TRBV29-1,TRBJ1-2,SVLRGSYGYT